The T cell receptor (beta chain) under discussion was sequenced for a study of cytomegalovirus exposure and HLA in healthy donors. Germline CDR1 is SQVTM and CDR2 is ANQGSEA. The CDR3 has 11 amino acids. V lost 6 bases, J lost 7 bases, and 9 bases lay in between. This clone was seen a few times. Its antigen is unidentified. The study's findings and limits: Cytomegalovirus association was listed for 150 or so TCR beta chains.

In the PCR, 60 Vbeta and 13 Jbeta primers were used. Method: immunoSEQ multiplex PCR; TCRdb's copy keeps in-frame clones and lacks some. Seen here are 150,000 to 200,000 clones, approximately 79% observed once, and the top ten hold more than 12%. V is TRBV29-1 and J is TRBJ2-2, with D possibly being TRBD1 (6 bases). This sequence was found in a man aged 45 to 65 in good health and CMV-seropositive. The source material was PBMCs. The CDR3 spells CSVHRVGELFF. The DNA of the CDR3 is TGCAGCGTGCACAGGGTCGGGGAGCTGTTTTTT.